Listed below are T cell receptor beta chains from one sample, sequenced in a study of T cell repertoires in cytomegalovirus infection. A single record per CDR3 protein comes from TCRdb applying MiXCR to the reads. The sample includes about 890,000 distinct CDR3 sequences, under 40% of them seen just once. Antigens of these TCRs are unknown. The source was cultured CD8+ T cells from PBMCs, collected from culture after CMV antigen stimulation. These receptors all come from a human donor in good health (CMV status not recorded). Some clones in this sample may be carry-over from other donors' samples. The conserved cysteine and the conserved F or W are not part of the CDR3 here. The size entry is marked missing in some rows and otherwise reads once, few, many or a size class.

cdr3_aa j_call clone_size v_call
ASSAYKGGGGLSTDTQY TRBJ2-3 few TRBV25-1
ASSQAGQPANEKLF TRBJ1-4 few TRBV4-1
ASSSWEAGNNEQF TRBJ2-1 few TRBV7-9
ASSLGVRGVDTEAF TRBJ1-1 NA TRBV28
ASSLPILAGTSGANVLT TRBJ2-6 many TRBV7-2
ASSDVQAELAKNIQY TRBJ2-4 few TRBV6-4
SVDRRNTIY TRBJ1-3 NA TRBV29-1
ASSSRGQAAYEQY TRBJ2-7 NA TRBV7-8
ASSQDSAGANVLT TRBJ2-6 NA TRBV4-1
ASSHRLRESRGYT TRBJ1-2 NA TRBV7-8
ASSDDGIRGNTGELF TRBJ2-2 NA TRBV7-9
ASSLVDPMNTEAF TRBJ1-1 few TRBV5-5